The T cell receptor beta chain described here comes from a study of cytomegalovirus exposure and HLA in healthy donors. Comment on this clone: What it recognizes is unknown.

Germline assignment: CDR1 MNHNS and CDR2 SASEGT. The V gene lost 1 base and the J gene lost 8 bases, with 21 bases spanning the gap. This CDR3 has 18 residues. Study-wide points: Presence/absence analyses treated sequencing depth as roughly uniform across donors. Among TCR sequences, most were rare, though some public TCRs appeared in many donors. Prior analysis indicated that the majority of TCR beta V segments exhibited productivity approximately 87% or approximately 30% of the time.

With 60 Vbeta and 13 Jbeta primers, the PCR was carried out. Sequenced by immunoSEQ multiplex PCR; TCRdb stores in-frame clones only, minus some. Its table records fewer than 100,000 clones. The specimen was PBMCs. The chain carries TRBV6-1 and TRBJ1-6; D might be TRBD1 (5 bases). The clonotype was recovered from a woman between 55 and 75 years old in good health and CMV-seronegative. The CDR3 DNA reads TGTGCCAGCAGTGAAGAACGACCATGGACACGAGAATATTCACCCCTCCACTTT. This gives the protein CASSEERPWTREYSPLHF.